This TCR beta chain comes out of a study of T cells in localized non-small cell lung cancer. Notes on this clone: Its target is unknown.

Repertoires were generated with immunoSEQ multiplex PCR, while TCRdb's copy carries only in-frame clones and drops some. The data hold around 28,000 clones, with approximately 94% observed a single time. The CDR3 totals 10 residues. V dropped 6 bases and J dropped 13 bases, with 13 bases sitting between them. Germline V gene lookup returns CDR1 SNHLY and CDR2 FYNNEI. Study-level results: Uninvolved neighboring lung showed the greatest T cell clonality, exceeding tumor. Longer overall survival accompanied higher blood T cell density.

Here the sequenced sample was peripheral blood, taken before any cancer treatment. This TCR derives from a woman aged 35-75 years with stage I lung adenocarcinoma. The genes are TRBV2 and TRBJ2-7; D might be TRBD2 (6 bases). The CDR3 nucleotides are TGTGCCAGCAGGGGAGGCGGATCCTACTTC. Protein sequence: CASRGGGSYF.